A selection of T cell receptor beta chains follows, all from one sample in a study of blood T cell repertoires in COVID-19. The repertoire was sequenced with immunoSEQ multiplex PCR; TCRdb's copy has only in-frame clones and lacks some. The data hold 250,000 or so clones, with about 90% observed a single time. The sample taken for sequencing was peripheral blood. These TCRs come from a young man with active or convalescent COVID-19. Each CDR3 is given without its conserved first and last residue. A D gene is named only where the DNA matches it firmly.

cdr3_aa: ASSHFQGREKLF
v_call: TRBV3-1/TRBV3-2
d_call: -
j_call: TRBJ1-4

cdr3_aa: ASSLWTGVLSGANVLT
v_call: TRBV5-1
d_call: TRBD1
j_call: TRBJ2-6

cdr3_aa: ASSSGQGDQPQH
v_call: TRBV5-1
d_call: TRBD1
j_call: TRBJ1-5

cdr3_aa: ASSSGTSGVRWETQY
v_call: TRBV27
d_call: TRBD2
j_call: TRBJ2-5

cdr3_aa: ASSQRLAGESYEQY
v_call: TRBV4-1
d_call: TRBD2
j_call: TRBJ2-7

cdr3_aa: ASSLQGGTDTQY
v_call: TRBV27
d_call: TRBD1
j_call: TRBJ2-3

cdr3_aa: ASSQTGGATFYGYT
v_call: TRBV28
d_call: TRBD1
j_call: TRBJ1-2

cdr3_aa: ASSFDRGLSYNSPLH
v_call: TRBV5-1
d_call: TRBD1
j_call: TRBJ1-6

cdr3_aa: ASSQWTGGFSTNEKLF
v_call: TRBV3-1/TRBV3-2
d_call: TRBD1
j_call: TRBJ1-4

cdr3_aa: ASSVDREDTIY
v_call: TRBV25-1
d_call: TRBD1
j_call: TRBJ1-3

cdr3_aa: AISEIESRIYNEQF
v_call: TRBV10-3
d_call: -
j_call: TRBJ2-1

cdr3_aa: SAQGAGKAF
v_call: TRBV20-1
d_call: -
j_call: TRBJ1-1

cdr3_aa: ASSINRGQPQH
v_call: TRBV7-2
d_call: -
j_call: TRBJ1-5

cdr3_aa: ASSLGGNTEAF
v_call: TRBV11-3
d_call: -
j_call: TRBJ1-1

cdr3_aa: ASSPGGGASSGANVLT
v_call: TRBV5-1
d_call: TRBD2
j_call: TRBJ2-6

cdr3_aa: ASRPLFSTDTQY
v_call: TRBV6-5
d_call: -
j_call: TRBJ2-3

cdr3_aa: ASSPAGTGGFAPNEQF
v_call: TRBV9
d_call: TRBD1
j_call: TRBJ2-1

cdr3_aa: ASSPLGGATGNTIY
v_call: TRBV19
d_call: -
j_call: TRBJ1-3

cdr3_aa: ASSPGPLNTEAF
v_call: TRBV7-2
d_call: -
j_call: TRBJ1-1

cdr3_aa: ASSPKTGLGEQY
v_call: TRBV18
d_call: -
j_call: TRBJ2-7

cdr3_aa: ASSLVLWGGTNYGYT
v_call: TRBV7-8
d_call: -
j_call: TRBJ1-2

cdr3_aa: ASSLSRVGNQPQH
v_call: TRBV5-6
d_call: -
j_call: TRBJ1-5

cdr3_aa: ASSRTGDTEAF
v_call: TRBV5-1
d_call: TRBD1
j_call: TRBJ1-1

cdr3_aa: ASSLGAGISYEQY
v_call: TRBV5-8
d_call: -
j_call: TRBJ2-7

cdr3_aa: AWSTQVYYGYT
v_call: TRBV30
d_call: -
j_call: TRBJ1-2

cdr3_aa: ASSLALETQY
v_call: TRBV7-2
d_call: -
j_call: TRBJ2-5

cdr3_aa: ASSPQGVGTEAF
v_call: TRBV18
d_call: -
j_call: TRBJ1-1

cdr3_aa: ASSSTGAGANVLT
v_call: TRBV27
d_call: TRBD1
j_call: TRBJ2-6

cdr3_aa: ASSPRGLAGGTGELF
v_call: TRBV7-2
d_call: TRBD2
j_call: TRBJ2-2

cdr3_aa: AWSRTGNPSPLH
v_call: TRBV30
d_call: TRBD1
j_call: TRBJ1-6

cdr3_aa: ASGFRVGNTGELF
v_call: TRBV12-5
d_call: -
j_call: TRBJ2-2

cdr3_aa: ASSLQTSYNEQF
v_call: TRBV25-1
d_call: -
j_call: TRBJ2-1

cdr3_aa: ASSLRGGPVVQKLF
v_call: TRBV27
d_call: -
j_call: TRBJ1-4

cdr3_aa: ASLDYGYT
v_call: TRBV6-5
d_call: -
j_call: TRBJ1-2

cdr3_aa: ASTLDRGRTYEQY
v_call: TRBV28
d_call: TRBD1
j_call: TRBJ2-7

cdr3_aa: ASSFTSGPYNEQF
v_call: TRBV6-2/TRBV6-3
d_call: -
j_call: TRBJ2-1

cdr3_aa: ASSQAGTGGIYGYT
v_call: TRBV4-3
d_call: TRBD1
j_call: TRBJ1-2

cdr3_aa: ASSLVRLAGGSYNEQF
v_call: TRBV7-8
d_call: TRBD2
j_call: TRBJ2-1

cdr3_aa: ASSVGTSWYEQY
v_call: TRBV28
d_call: TRBD2
j_call: TRBJ2-7

cdr3_aa: ASSQEVGRGGNTIY
v_call: TRBV4-3
d_call: -
j_call: TRBJ1-3

cdr3_aa: ASSYGDRGIFQPQH
v_call: TRBV6-6
d_call: TRBD1
j_call: TRBJ1-5

cdr3_aa: ATSRSMIGRAVKGLETQY
v_call: TRBV15
d_call: TRBD2
j_call: TRBJ2-5

cdr3_aa: ASSQGQASSYEQY
v_call: TRBV5-5
d_call: TRBD1
j_call: TRBJ2-7

cdr3_aa: ASTQGAGRNTEAF
v_call: TRBV6-5
d_call: -
j_call: TRBJ1-1

cdr3_aa: ASSLAGWHEQY
v_call: TRBV6-2/TRBV6-3
d_call: TRBD2
j_call: TRBJ2-7